This T cell receptor beta chain was identified during a study of blood T cell repertoires in COVID-19. Study-level information: Both acute and convalescent COVID-19 samples were obtained from the United States, Italy and Spain. PBMCs, B-cell-depleted T cells, or T cells were the source of the cDNA or gDNA that made up the material.

In the original analysis: For nucleated cells, counts were estimated from reference gene primer amplification. Assay: immunoSEQ multiplex PCR; the TCRdb copy retains only in-frame clones and omits some. That table gives V, J and clone size, and the DNA gave D and trimming. The data hold some 460,000 clones, with roughly nine tenths observed a single time. Trimming removed 5 bases at V and 5 bases at J, with 15 bases between. This CDR3 contains 15 residues. Germline CDR1 MDHEN, CDR2 SYDVKM. Cohorts were assigned according to the clinical history that participants reported. The TCR originated in a woman in her late teens or twenties who had recovered from COVID-19. The sample taken for sequencing was PBMCs or T cells enriched from blood (not recorded which). This chain uses TRBV28 with TRBJ2-2; perhaps TRBD1 as D (7 bases). CDR3 sequence reads: CASSTRRGRTGELFF. The CDR3, as DNA: TGTGCCAGCAGTACCCGGAGGGGGCGAACCGGGGAGCTGTTTTTT.